The clone carrying this T cell receptor beta chain has a count of ten or more. The antigen is unknown. This sample was taken from a study of T-cell reconstitution after alpha-beta-depleted transplantation in children. Study-level points and caveats: When one year had passed after transplant, most T-cell counts and diversity came from newly produced T cells.

TCRbeta library preparation incorporated unique molecular identifiers. TCRdb ran MiXCR on the PCR reads and lists one entry per CDR3 protein. The sample has 250,000 to 300,000 distinct CDR3 sequences, roughly a tenth seen once. There are 15 residues in the CDR3. V trimming: 3 bases; J trimming: 8 bases; junction bases outside the gene matches: 8. Germline lookup yields CDR1 LGHDT and CDR2 YNNKEL (reference sequence). V gene TRBV3-1 combines with J gene TRBJ1-5; 9 positions match TRBD1. Sequencing was performed on PBMCs, taken before TCRalphabeta/CD19-depleted stem cell transplant. The sequence came from a boy in the first two years of life with acute myeloid leukemia, due to receive a stem cell transplant. The CDR3 DNA reads as TGTGCCAGCAGCCACATGAACAGGGGGCTGGAGCCCCAGCATTTT. This translates into CASSHMNRGLEPQHF.